Listed below are T cell receptor beta chains from one sample, sequenced in a study of OX40 agonist ivuxolimab in advanced cancers. Clones were read by immunoSEQ multiplex PCR, and TCRdb kept only the in-frame ones, dropping some. This sample yields about 91,000 clones, of which around 84% are seen a single time; 1% to 1.3% belongs to the top ten. The specimen was CD4+ or CD8+ T cells sorted from blood, collected in a trial of the OX40 agonist ivuxolimab. These receptors came from an adult with an advanced solid tumor such as melanoma, head and neck, liver or kidney cancer. The conserved cysteine and the conserved F or W are not part of the CDR3 here. Fields, in order: V gene, J gene, CDR3 protein.

TRBV19	TRBJ1-3	ATKIGNTIY
TRBV5-6	TRBJ2-1	ASSLLAGGLYEQF
TRBV19	TRBJ1-5	ASRGGIGNQPQH
TRBV30	TRBJ1-6	AWSVGQPDSPLH
TRBV7-2	TRBJ2-3	ASSPLGRLDTQY
TRBV29-1	TRBJ2-3	SVLTGTDTQY
TRBV6-5	TRBJ1-2	ASREGQKRYGYT
TRBV7-9	TRBJ1-4	ASTTGQSNNEKLF
TRBV7-2	TRBJ1-2	ASSLRQLYGYT
TRBV28	TRBJ1-2	ASSPLWTGGGGYT
TRBV7-9	TRBJ2-1	ASSPPGQGSHEQF
TRBV7-2	TRBJ2-7	ASSLTGTSYEQY
TRBV27	TRBJ2-5	ASSTQGTSGGATQY
TRBV7-8	TRBJ2-6	ASTLVGAGANVLT
TRBV6-1	TRBJ2-7	ASRTGQLYEQY
TRBV6-5	TRBJ1-5	ASSYSNTGDQPQH
TRBV4-2	TRBJ2-5	ASSQNSKQETQY
TRBV7-2	TRBJ2-1	ASSSPSSGRIEQF
TRBV5-5	TRBJ1-2	ASSLGRDGYT
TRBV5-1	TRBJ2-6	ASSPRRWAQGANVLT
TRBV2	TRBJ2-3	ASSVAGAGADTQY
TRBV10-3	TRBJ2-5	AISEGSQETQY
TRBV7-8	TRBJ2-1	ASSSLAGGSYNEQF
TRBV6-5	TRBJ1-4	ASSYSGGTTNEKLF
TRBV7-2	TRBJ1-1	ASSLIGRGMAEAF
TRBV7-6	TRBJ1-5	ASSRTDNQPQH
TRBV9	TRBJ1-2	ASSVPGGYT
TRBV9	TRBJ1-4	ASSVSGTAINEKLF
TRBV19	TRBJ2-4	ASSRTSGFASKNIQY
TRBV6-4	TRBJ2-2	ASSQQGSTGELF
TRBV14	TRBJ2-3	ASSQAGLAKDTQY
TRBV5-8	TRBJ1-4	ASSFAGGVTNEKLF
TRBV5-1	TRBJ1-1	ASSVEGAENTEAF
TRBV7-9	TRBJ2-5	ASSFYQETQY
TRBV6-5	TRBJ2-2	ASSYYRDTGELF
TRBV6-6	TRBJ1-1	ASRADGDTEAF
TRBV14	TRBJ1-2	ASSQGHTANYGYT
TRBV7-2	TRBJ2-4	ASSLDRRTKNIQY
TRBV18	TRBJ1-2	ASSPRQDSYGYT
TRBV9	TRBJ1-5	ASSCREALGSNQPQH
TRBV4-2	TRBJ2-4	ASSRGGTENIQY
TRBV6-5	TRBJ1-2	ASSLRRREDYGYT
TRBV27	TRBJ2-7	ASSLYLSAGLLYEQY
TRBV5-3	TRBJ2-5	ARKTTPGPTQETQY
TRBV28	TRBJ2-2	ASRPGGANTGELF
TRBV13	TRBJ1-1	ASSSGTVNTEAF
TRBV5-4	TRBJ2-2	ASSLGQTTGELF